Given below is one T cell receptor beta chain in context. Antigen: not known. The entry originates in a study of cytomegalovirus exposure and HLA in healthy donors. General study points: Sequencing depth across donors, presence/absence analyses assumed, was roughly uniform.

It was with 60 Vbeta and 13 Jbeta primers that the PCR ran. TCRdb's copy holds only in-frame clones and misses some; the assay was immunoSEQ multiplex PCR. The sample yields approximately 160,000 clones, 75% to 85% seen once. Trimming removed 0 bases from V and 1 base from J; junction bases left unmatched: 7. Germline CDR1 KGHSH, CDR2 LQKENI. The CDR3 spans 17 residues. This sequence was found in a young man in good health and CMV-seropositive. The chain carries TRBV18 and TRBJ2-5; 8 nucleotides agree with TRBD2. The sequenced sample was PBMCs. CDR3 amino acids: CASSPPIGGGPQETQYF. The CDR3, as DNA: TGTGCCAGCTCACCACCGATTGGCGGGGGGCCCCAAGAGACCCAGTACTTC.